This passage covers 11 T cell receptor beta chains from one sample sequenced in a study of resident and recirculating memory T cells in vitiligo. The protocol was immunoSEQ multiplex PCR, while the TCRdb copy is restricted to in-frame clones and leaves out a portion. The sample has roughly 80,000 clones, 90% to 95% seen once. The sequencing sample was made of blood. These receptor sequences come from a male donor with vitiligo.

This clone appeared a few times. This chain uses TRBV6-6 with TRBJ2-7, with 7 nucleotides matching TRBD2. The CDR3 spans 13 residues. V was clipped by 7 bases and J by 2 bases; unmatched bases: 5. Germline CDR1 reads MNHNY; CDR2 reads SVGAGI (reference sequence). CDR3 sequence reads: CASNLGGAYEQYF. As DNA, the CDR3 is TGTGCCAGCAATCTGGGGGGGGCCTACGAGCAGTACTTC.

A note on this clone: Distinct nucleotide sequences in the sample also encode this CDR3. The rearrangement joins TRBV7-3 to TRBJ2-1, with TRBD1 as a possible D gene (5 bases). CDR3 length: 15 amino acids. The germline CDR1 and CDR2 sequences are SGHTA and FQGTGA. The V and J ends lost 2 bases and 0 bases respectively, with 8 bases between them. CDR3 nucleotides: TGTGCCAGCAGCTTAGGGGCCAGCTCCTACAATGAGCAGTTCTTC. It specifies CASSLGASSYNEQFF.

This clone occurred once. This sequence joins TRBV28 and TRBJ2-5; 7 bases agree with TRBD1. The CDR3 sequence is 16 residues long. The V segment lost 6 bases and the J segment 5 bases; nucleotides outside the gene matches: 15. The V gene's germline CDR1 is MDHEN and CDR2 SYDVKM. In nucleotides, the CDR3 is TGTGCCAGCAGCACAAGGGGGATAGGGGGCGCCGAGACCCAGTACTTC. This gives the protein CASSTRGIGGAETQYF.

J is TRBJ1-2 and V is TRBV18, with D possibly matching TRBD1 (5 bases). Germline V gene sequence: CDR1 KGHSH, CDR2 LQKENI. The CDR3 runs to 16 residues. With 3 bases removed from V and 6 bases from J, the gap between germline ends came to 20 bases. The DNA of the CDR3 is TGTGCCAGCTCACCTGGAACAGGTGCGACCGCCCATGGCTACACCTTC. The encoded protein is CASSPGTGATAHGYTF.

DNA for the CDR3: TGTGCCAGCAGATCGGCAGGGGTATATGGCTACACCTTC. Protein: CASRSAGVYGYTF. The gene calls are TRBV28 and TRBJ1-2, with D possibly matching TRBD1 (6 bases). V was trimmed by 6 bases and J by 5 bases, leaving 13 bases between them. The CDR3 sequence is 13 residues long. CDR1 is MDHEN and CDR2 is SYDVKM in the germline V gene.

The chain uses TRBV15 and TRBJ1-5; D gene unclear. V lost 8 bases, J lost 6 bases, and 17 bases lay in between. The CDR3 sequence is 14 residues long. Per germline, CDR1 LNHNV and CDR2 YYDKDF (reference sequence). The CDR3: CATGTGIRSQPQHF. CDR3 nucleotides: TGTGCCACCGGTACGGGGATTCGGAGTCAGCCCCAGCATTTT.

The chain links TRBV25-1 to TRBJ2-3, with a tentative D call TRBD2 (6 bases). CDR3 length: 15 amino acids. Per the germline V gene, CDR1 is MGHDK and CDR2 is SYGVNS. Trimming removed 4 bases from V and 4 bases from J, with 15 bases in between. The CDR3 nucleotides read TGTGCCAGCAGTGCCACCGGGACGGGAGCAGATACGCAGTATTTT. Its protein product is CASSATGTGADTQYF.

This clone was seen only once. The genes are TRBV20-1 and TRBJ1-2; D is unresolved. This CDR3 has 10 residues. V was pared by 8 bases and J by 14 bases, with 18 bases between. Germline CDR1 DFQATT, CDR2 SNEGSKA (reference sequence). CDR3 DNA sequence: TGCAGTCCACGGGCAGCCACGGGGACCTTC. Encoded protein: CSPRAATGTF.

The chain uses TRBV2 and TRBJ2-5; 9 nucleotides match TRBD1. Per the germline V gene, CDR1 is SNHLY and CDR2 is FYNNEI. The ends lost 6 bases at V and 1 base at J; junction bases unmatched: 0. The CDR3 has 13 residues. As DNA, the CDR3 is TGTGCCAGCAGGACAGGGGGCCAAGAGACCCAGTACTTC. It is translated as CASRTGGQETQYF.

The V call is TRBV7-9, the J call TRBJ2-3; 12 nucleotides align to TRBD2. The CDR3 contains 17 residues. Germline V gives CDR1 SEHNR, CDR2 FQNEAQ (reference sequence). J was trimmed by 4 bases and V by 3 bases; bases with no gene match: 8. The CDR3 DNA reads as TGTGCCAGCAGCTTCCTAGGACTAGCGGGAAACGCAGATACGCAGTATTTT. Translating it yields CASSFLGLAGNADTQYF.

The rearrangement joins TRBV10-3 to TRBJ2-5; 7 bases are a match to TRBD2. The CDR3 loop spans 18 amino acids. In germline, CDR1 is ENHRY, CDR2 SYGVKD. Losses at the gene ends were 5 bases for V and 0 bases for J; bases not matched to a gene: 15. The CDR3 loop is CAISPLGGLAEYQETQYF. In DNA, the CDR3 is TGTGCCATCAGTCCGCTGGGAGGCCTAGCGGAATACCAAGAGACCCAGTACTTC.